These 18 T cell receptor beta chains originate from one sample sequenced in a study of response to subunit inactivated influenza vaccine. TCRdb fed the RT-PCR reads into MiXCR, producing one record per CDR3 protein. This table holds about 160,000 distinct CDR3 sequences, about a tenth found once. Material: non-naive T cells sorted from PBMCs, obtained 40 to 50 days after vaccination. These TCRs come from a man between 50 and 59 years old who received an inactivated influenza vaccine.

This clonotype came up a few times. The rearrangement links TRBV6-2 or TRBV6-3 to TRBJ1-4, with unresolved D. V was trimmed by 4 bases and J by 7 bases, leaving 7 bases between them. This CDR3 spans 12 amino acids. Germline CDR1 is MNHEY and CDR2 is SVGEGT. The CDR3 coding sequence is TGTGCCAGCAGTTCTGGGTCTGAAAAACTGTTTTTT. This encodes CASSSGSEKLFF.

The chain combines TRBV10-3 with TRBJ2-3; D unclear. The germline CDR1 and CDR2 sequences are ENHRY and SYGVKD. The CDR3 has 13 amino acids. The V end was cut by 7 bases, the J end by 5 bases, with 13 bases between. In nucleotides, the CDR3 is TGTGCCATCAAGGACCAGCGAAAAGATACGCAGTATTTT. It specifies CAIKDQRKDTQYF.

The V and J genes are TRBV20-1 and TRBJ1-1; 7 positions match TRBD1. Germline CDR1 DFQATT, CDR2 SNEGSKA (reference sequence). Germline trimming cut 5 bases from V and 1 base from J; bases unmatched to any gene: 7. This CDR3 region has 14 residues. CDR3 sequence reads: CSAREGGPNTEAFF. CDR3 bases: TGCAGTGCTCGGGAAGGGGGCCCGAACACTGAAGCTTTCTTT.

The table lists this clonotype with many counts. CDR3 nucleotides: TGCAGTGCTACCCAACAGGTCAACCAAGAGACCCAGTACTTC. Its translation: CSATQQVNQETQYF. The V call is TRBV20-1, the J call TRBJ2-5; D perhaps matches TRBD1 (5 bases). The CDR3 extends over 14 amino acids. V lost 4 bases to trimming and J lost 0 bases, with 12 bases between them. CDR1 is DFQATT, CDR2 SNEGSKA, per germline (reference sequence).

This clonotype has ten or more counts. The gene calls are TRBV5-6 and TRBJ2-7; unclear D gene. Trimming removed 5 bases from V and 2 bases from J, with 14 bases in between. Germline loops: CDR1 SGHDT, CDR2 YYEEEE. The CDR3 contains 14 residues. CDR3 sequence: CASSTWDFAYEQYF. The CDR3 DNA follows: TGTGCCAGCAGTACCTGGGATTTTGCCTACGAGCAGTACTTC.

The CDR3 DNA reads as TGTGCCAGCAGCCCAAACCCATCGACTAGCGGGAAATGGCAGTTCTTC. Protein sequence: CASSPNPSTSGKWQFF. The chain employs TRBV5-5 and TRBJ2-1, with 11 bases that match TRBD2. Germline values: CDR1 SGHKS, CDR2 YYEKEE (reference sequence). V gave up 4 bases and J gave up 12 bases; unmatched junction bases: 15. This CDR3 comprises 16 residues. Filled out from reference TRBV5-5 and TRBJ2-1, the complete variable domain reads DAGVTQSPTHLIKTRGQQVTLRCSPISGHKSVSWYQQVLGQGPQFIFQYYEKEERGRGNFPDRFSARQFPNYSSELNVNALLLGDSALYLCASSPNPSTSGKWQFFGPGTRLTVL.

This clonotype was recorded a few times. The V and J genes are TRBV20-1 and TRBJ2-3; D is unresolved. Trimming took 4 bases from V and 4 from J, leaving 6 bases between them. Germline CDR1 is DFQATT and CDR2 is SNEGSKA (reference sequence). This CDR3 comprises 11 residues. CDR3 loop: CSAMIPDTQYF. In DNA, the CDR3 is TGCAGTGCTATGATCCCAGATACGCAGTATTTT.

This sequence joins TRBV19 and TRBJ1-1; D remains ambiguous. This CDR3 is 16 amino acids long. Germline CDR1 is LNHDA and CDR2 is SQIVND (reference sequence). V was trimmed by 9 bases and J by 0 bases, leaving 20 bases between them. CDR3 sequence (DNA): TGTGCCAGCACGACAAAGCGTAATTCCGTGAACACTGAAGCTTTCTTT. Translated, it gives CASTTKRNSVNTEAFF.

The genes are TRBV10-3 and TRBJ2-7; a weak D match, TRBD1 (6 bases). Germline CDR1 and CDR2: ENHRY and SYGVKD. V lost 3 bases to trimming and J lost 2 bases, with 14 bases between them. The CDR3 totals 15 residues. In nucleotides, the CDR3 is TGTGCCATCAGTGACAGGGGTCTAACCACCTACGAGCAGTACTTC. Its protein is CAISDRGLTTYEQYF.

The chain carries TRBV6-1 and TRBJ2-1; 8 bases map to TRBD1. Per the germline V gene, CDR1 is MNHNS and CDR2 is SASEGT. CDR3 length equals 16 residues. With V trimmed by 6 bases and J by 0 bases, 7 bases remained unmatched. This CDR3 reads CASRAGTGYSYNEQFF. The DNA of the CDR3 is TGTGCCAGCAGGGCGGGGACAGGCTACTCCTACAATGAGCAGTTCTTC.

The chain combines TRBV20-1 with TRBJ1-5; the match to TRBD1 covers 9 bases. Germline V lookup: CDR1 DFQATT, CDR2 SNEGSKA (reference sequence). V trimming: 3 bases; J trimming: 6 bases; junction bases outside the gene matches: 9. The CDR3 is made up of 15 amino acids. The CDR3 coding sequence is TGCAGTGCTAGCGCCTGGACAGGGGTAATTCAGCCCCAGCATTTT. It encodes CSASAWTGVIQPQHF.

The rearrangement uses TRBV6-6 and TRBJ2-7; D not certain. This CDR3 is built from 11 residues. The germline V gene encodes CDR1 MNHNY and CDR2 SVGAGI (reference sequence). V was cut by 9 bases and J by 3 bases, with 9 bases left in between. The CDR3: CASRSVYEQYF. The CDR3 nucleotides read TGTGCCAGTCGGTCTGTCTACGAGCAGTACTTC.

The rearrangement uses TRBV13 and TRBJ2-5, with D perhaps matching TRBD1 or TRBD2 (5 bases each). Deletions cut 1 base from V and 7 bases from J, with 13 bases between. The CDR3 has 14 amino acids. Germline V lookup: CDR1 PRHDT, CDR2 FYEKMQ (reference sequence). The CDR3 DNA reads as TGTGCCAGCAGCTTAGTAGCGTCCCAGGGGACCCAGTACTTC. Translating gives CASSLVASQGTQYF.

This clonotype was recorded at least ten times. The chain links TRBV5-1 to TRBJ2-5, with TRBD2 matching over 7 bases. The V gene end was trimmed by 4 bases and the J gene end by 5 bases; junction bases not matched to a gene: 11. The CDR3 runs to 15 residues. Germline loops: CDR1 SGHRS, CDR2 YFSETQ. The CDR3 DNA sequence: TGCGCCAGCAGCGAACGACTAGCCGGATTGGAGACCCAGTACTTC. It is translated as CASSERLAGLETQYF.

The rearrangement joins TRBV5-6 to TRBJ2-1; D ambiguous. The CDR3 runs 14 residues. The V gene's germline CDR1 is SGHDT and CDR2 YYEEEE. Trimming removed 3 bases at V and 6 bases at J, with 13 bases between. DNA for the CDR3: TGTGCCAGCAGCTACCCTGGCAGGTTCAATGAGCAGTTCTTC. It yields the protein CASSYPGRFNEQFF.

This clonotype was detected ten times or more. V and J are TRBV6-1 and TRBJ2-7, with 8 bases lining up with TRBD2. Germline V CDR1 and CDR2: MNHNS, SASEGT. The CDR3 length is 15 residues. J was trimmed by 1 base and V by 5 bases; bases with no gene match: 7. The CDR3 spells CASSTGTRTSYEQYF. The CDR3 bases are TGTGCCAGCAGTACCGGGACTAGAACGTCCTACGAGCAGTACTTC.

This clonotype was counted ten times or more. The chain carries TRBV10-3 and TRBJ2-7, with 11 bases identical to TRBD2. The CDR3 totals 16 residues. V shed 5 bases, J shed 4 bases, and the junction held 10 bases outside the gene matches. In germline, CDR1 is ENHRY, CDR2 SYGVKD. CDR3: CAISSFLAGGPYEQYF. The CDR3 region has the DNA TGTGCCATCAGTTCATTTTTAGCGGGAGGGCCGTACGAGCAGTACTTC.

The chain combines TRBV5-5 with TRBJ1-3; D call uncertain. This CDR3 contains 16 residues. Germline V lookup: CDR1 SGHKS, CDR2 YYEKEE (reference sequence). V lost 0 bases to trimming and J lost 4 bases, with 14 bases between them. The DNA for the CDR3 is TGTGCCAGCAGCTTGGTGGGGTGGGGAGCCGGAAACACCATATATTTT. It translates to CASSLVGWGAGNTIYF.